This passage covers 5 T cell receptor beta chains from one sample sequenced in a study of PD-1 blockade in classical Hodgkin lymphoma. Only in-frame clones appear in the TCRdb table, and some are missing; sequencing was by immunoSEQ multiplex PCR. The sample consists of nearly 60,000 clones, approximately 90% of them appearing once. Relapse after autologous stem cell transplantation occurred in every patient, and brentuximab vedotin exposure varied. Sequenced here: peripheral blood mononuclear cells (PBMCs), sampled before the second cycle of nivolumab. The receptors stem from a human donor with classical Hodgkin lymphoma.

This chain connects TRBV7-3 to TRBJ1-6; D is perhaps TRBD1 (6 bases). Trimming cost V 6 bases and J 6 bases, with 12 bases left between them. Germline values: CDR1 SGHTA, CDR2 FQGTGA. CDR3 length equals 14 residues. CDR3 amino acids: CASRSGDTNSPLHF. The CDR3, as DNA: TGTGCCAGCAGGTCCGGGGACACTAATTCACCCCTCCACTTT.

V and J are TRBV27 and TRBJ2-5; 7 bases line up with TRBD2. This CDR3 region has 15 residues. The V segment lost 7 bases and the J segment 0 bases; nucleotides outside the gene matches: 8. The germline gives CDR1 MNHEY, CDR2 SMNVEV (reference sequence). The CDR3 nucleotides read TGTGCCAGCACCTCGTGGGGGGGAAACCAAGAGACCCAGTACTTC. This codes for CASTSWGGNQETQYF.

The V and J genes are TRBV4-1 and TRBJ2-1; D is unresolved. V shed 1 base and J shed 8 bases, with 12 bases lying between them. The CDR3 spans 14 residues. The germline V gene encodes CDR1 MGHRA and CDR2 YSYEKL. CDR3 region: CASSQGLEYHEQFF. In DNA, the CDR3 is TGCGCCAGCAGCCAAGGGTTAGAGTACCATGAGCAGTTCTTC.

This sequence joins TRBV6-5 and TRBJ1-1, with D maybe TRBD1 (6 bases). V was trimmed by 5 bases and J by 3 bases, leaving 16 bases between them. CDR3 size: 15 residues. Germline V CDR1 and CDR2: MNHEY, SVGAGI. This CDR3 reads CASSLYTGIDTEAFF. CDR3 DNA sequence: TGTGCCAGCAGTCTCTACACAGGGATCGACACTGAAGCTTTCTTT.

V and J are TRBV6-5 and TRBJ1-3, with D possibly being TRBD1 (5 bases). CDR1 and CDR2 from the germline V gene are MNHEY and SVGAGI. This CDR3 has 15 amino acids. Trimming shortened V by 7 bases and J by 0 bases, and 13 bases separated the two germline ends. Written as DNA, the CDR3 is TGTGCCAGCACCGGGGGGGTCAGCTCTGGAAACACCATATATTTT. It translates to CASTGGVSSGNTIYF.